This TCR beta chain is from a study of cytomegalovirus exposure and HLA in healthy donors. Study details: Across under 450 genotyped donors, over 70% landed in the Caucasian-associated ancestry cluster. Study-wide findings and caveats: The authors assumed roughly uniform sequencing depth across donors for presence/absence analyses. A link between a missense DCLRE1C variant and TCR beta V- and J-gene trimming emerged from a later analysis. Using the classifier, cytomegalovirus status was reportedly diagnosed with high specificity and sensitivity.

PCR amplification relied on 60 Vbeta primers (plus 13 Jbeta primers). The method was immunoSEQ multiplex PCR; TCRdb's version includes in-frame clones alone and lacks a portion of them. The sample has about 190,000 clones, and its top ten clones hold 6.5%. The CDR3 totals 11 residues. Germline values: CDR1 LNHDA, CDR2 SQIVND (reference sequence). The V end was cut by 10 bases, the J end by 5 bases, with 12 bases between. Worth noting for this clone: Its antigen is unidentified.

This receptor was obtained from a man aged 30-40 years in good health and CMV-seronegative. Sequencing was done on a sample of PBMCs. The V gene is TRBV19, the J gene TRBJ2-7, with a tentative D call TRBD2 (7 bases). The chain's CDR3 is CATGEGDEQYF. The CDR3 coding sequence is TGTGCCACCGGGGAGGGGGACGAGCAGTACTTC.